A single T cell receptor (beta chain) is shown here with its context. Its antigen is currently unknown. Measured with immunoSEQ multiplex PCR; TCRdb has only the in-frame clones, and not every one. The sample shows tens of thousands of clones, about 90% of them seen only once. The sample belongs to a study of OX40 agonist ivuxolimab in advanced cancers. Study-wide background: Patients receiving dose escalation had hepatocellular carcinoma, melanoma, renal cell or head and neck cancer. Study findings and constraints: Among the lowest levels of clonal expansion were found in partial responders at 0.1-3.0 mg/kg.

Trimming shortened V by 6 bases and J by 4 bases, and 22 bases separated the two germline ends. Germline values: CDR1 LNHDA, CDR2 SQIVND (reference sequence). This CDR3 is 17 amino acids long. The receptor was isolated from an adult with an advanced solid tumor such as melanoma, head and neck, liver or kidney cancer. This specimen consisted of CD4+ or CD8+ T cells sorted from blood, obtained in a trial of the OX40 agonist ivuxolimab. The chain combines TRBV19 with TRBJ2-1; D possibly corresponds to TRBD1 (5 bases). CDR3 DNA: TGTGCCAGTAGCACCTCACCTGGCAGGGCCCTATACAATGAGCAGTTCTTC. It encodes CASSTSPGRALYNEQFF.